A single sample gave rise to the 32 T cell receptor beta chains below, sequenced in a study of blood T cell repertoires in COVID-19. The method was immunoSEQ multiplex PCR; TCRdb's version includes in-frame clones alone and lacks a portion of them. The sample yields 28,000 or so clones, roughly 90% seen once. Sequenced material: peripheral blood. The receptors were sampled from a man aged 55 to 69 with COVID-19, enrolled during active disease.

The chain uses TRBV6-5 and TRBJ2-7; 9 bases map to TRBD2. The CDR3 covers 14 residues. Trimming removed 2 bases from V and 6 bases from J; junction bases left unmatched: 5. Looked up from germline, CDR1 is MNHEY and CDR2 is SVGAGI. The CDR3 DNA follows: TGTGCCAGCAGTTACGGAGCGGGGGGACGCGAGCAGTACTTC. Translation: CASSYGAGGREQYF.

The rearrangement joins TRBV6-5 to TRBJ2-7; tentative D call: TRBD1 (6 bases). The CDR3 loop spans 15 amino acids. V lost 6 bases to trimming and J lost 0 bases, with 15 bases between them. Germline loops: CDR1 MNHEY, CDR2 SVGAGI. The CDR3 region has the DNA TGTGCCAGCAGGTTACCGGGACAACACTCCTACGAGCAGTACTTC. The encoded protein is CASRLPGQHSYEQYF.

This clone turned up a few times. The J gene is TRBJ2-5, the V gene TRBV5-1; maybe TRBD1 (6 bases). From germline, CDR1 is SGHRS and CDR2 YFSETQ. V shed 4 bases and J shed 5 bases, with 21 bases lying between them. This CDR3 has 16 residues. CDR3 sequence: CASSVQKQGSGETQYF. Written as DNA, the CDR3 is TGCGCCAGCAGCGTACAAAAACAGGGCTCGGGCGAGACCCAGTACTTC. The variable domain in full, with the rest retrieved from reference TRBV5-1 and TRBJ2-5, is KAGVTQTPRYLIKTRGQQVTLSCSPISGHRSVSWYQQTPGQGLQFLFEYFSETQRNKGNFPGRFSGRQFSNSRSEMNVSTLELGDSALYLCASSVQKQGSGETQYFGPGTRLLVL.

The chain has TRBV6-5 and TRBJ2-5; TRBD1 matches 7 bases. J lost 1 base, V lost 2 bases, and 1 base had no gene match. This CDR3 spans 14 amino acids. CDR1 MNHEY and CDR2 SVGAGI come from the germline V gene. The CDR3 loop is CASSYDRVQETQYF. The CDR3 nucleotides read TGTGCCAGCAGTTACGACAGGGTCCAAGAGACCCAGTACTTC.

The chain has TRBV29-1 and TRBJ2-5; 8 nucleotides agree with TRBD1. CDR3 length: 14 residues. Germline V gene sequence: CDR1 SQVTM, CDR2 ANQGSEA. The ends lost 6 bases at V and 3 bases at J; junction bases unmatched: 9. As DNA, the CDR3 is TGCAGCGTCCCAACCGGGACAGGAGAAGAGACCCAGTACTTC. Translating it yields CSVPTGTGEETQYF.

A few counts support this clone. V gene TRBV3-1 (or the pseudogene TRBV3-2) combines with J gene TRBJ1-3; the D is unclear. Germline V gives CDR1 LGHDT, CDR2 YNNKEL (reference sequence). The CDR3 sequence is 11 residues long. V lost 4 bases and J 10 bases, leaving 8 bases between the germline ends. The DNA for the CDR3 is TGTGCCAGCAGCCGGGAGGAGACCATATATTTT. The encoded protein is CASSREETIYF.

The CDR3 sequence is CASSQETGRSGYTF. The CDR3 DNA follows: TGCGCCAGCAGCCAAGAAACCGGGAGGAGCGGCTACACCTTC. V usage is TRBV4-3 and J usage is TRBJ1-2, with D unclear. Germline CDR1 LGHNA, CDR2 YSLEER. This CDR3 has 14 amino acids. Deletions cut 0 bases from V and 8 bases from J, with 13 bases between.

The rearrangement joins TRBV6-6 to TRBJ1-1; TRBD1 agrees at 8 bases. CDR3 length: 19 amino acids. Germline assignment: CDR1 MNHNY and CDR2 SVGAGI (reference sequence). Trimming at V came to 6 bases and at J to 1 base, leaving 19 bases not matched to a gene. The CDR3, as DNA: TGTGCCAGCAGCCGAAGACCTTTGGCAGGGGGCCTTTCGAACACTGAAGCTTTCTTT. This sequence encodes CASSRRPLAGGLSNTEAFF.

The genes are TRBV7-9 and TRBJ2-5; maybe TRBD1 (5 bases). The germline CDR1 and CDR2 sequences are SEHNR and FQNEAQ (reference sequence). V was shortened by 2 bases and J by 5 bases, with 15 bases between the two germline ends. There are 15 residues in the CDR3. The DNA for the CDR3 is TGTGCCAGCAGCTTAATGGCAACCCCAGGGGAGACCCAGTACTTC. Its protein is CASSLMATPGETQYF.

The chain joins TRBV7-9 to TRBJ1-2; tentative D call: TRBD1 (6 bases). Germline assignment: CDR1 SEHNR and CDR2 FQNEAQ (reference sequence). Trimming shortened V by 5 bases and J by 3 bases, and 16 bases separated the two germline ends. The CDR3 spans 15 residues. The chain's CDR3 is CASSPDTGTDYGYTF. The CDR3 DNA follows: TGTGCCAGCAGCCCCGACACAGGGACCGACTATGGCTACACCTTC.

The rearrangement links TRBV7-3 to TRBJ2-7; 7 nucleotides align to TRBD2. The CDR3 covers 16 residues. V shed 3 bases, J shed 1 base, and the junction held 9 bases outside the gene matches. From germline, CDR1 is SGHTA and CDR2 FQGTGA. CDR3 amino acids: CASSFSYGGGSYEQYF. Written as DNA, the CDR3 is TGTGCCAGCAGCTTCTCCTATGGCGGGGGATCCTACGAGCAGTACTTC.

The chain recombines TRBV5-1 with TRBJ2-1, with 14 bases matching TRBD2. The CDR3 has 19 residues. Germline assignment: CDR1 SGHRS and CDR2 YFSETQ. J was trimmed by 1 base and V by 1 base; bases with no gene match: 7. The DNA of the CDR3 is TGCGCCAGCAGCTTGCCCGGGACTAGCGGGAGTAGGTCCTACAATGAGCAGTTCTTC. Residues: CASSLPGTSGSRSYNEQFF.

The chain carries TRBV7-8 and TRBJ1-4; TRBD1 aligns across 9 bases. The CDR3 totals 15 residues. CDR1 SGHVS and CDR2 FQNEAQ come from the germline V gene. Trimming removed 5 bases from V and 7 bases from J; junction bases left unmatched: 8. The CDR3 loop reads CASSESGTGSEKLFF. CDR3 nucleotides: TGTGCCAGCAGCGAATCAGGGACAGGGTCTGAAAAACTGTTTTTT.

The genes are TRBV6-6 and TRBJ2-1; 12 bases map to TRBD2. Germline V CDR1 and CDR2: MNHNY, SVGAGI (reference sequence). V dropped 6 bases and J dropped 3; count of bases not matched to a gene: 27. The CDR3 has 23 residues. DNA for the CDR3: TGTGCCAGCAGCTCCCTGGGACAACCTAAGACTAGCGGGAGAATAGGGGGCTACAATGAGCAGTTCTTC. Its protein is CASSSLGQPKTSGRIGGYNEQFF.

V is TRBV19 and J is TRBJ2-1; tentative D call: TRBD2 (6 bases). Looked up from germline, CDR1 is LNHDA and CDR2 is SQIVND (reference sequence). The CDR3 totals 12 residues. The V and J ends lost 5 bases and 9 bases respectively, with 11 bases between them. The CDR3 loop reads CASSRELGEQFF. The CDR3 DNA reads as TGTGCCAGTAGTCGGGAGTTGGGTGAGCAGTTCTTC.

This clone was seen a few times. This rearrangement joins TRBV29-1 to TRBJ1-5, with 7 bases aligning to TRBD1. The ends lost 7 bases at V and 8 bases at J; junction bases unmatched: 8. The CDR3 runs to 12 residues. Germline values: CDR1 SQVTM, CDR2 ANQGSEA. The CDR3 reads CSAGDSGEPQHF. The CDR3 DNA sequence: TGCAGCGCCGGGGACAGTGGTGAGCCCCAGCATTTT.

The chain has TRBV6-5 and TRBJ2-3; D uncertain. Germline CDR1 is MNHEY and CDR2 is SVGAGI. This CDR3 has 13 amino acids. V gave up 5 bases and J gave up 4 bases, with 10 bases separating them. The CDR3 nucleotides are TGTGCCAGCAGTCTCTTAGCTGCAGATACGCAGTATTTT. Translation gives CASSLLAADTQYF.

The chain joins TRBV28 to TRBJ1-5; D possibly corresponds to TRBD1 (6 bases). CDR3 length: 12 amino acids. Per germline, CDR1 MDHEN and CDR2 SYDVKM. The V end was cut by 8 bases, the J end by 8 bases, with 13 bases between. The CDR3 sequence is CASLQGREPQHF. In nucleotides, the CDR3 is TGTGCCAGCCTACAGGGTCGTGAGCCCCAGCATTTT.

This clone appeared once. The CDR3 DNA follows: TGTGCCAGCAGCACCCACTCAGGGAACACCGGGGAGCTGTTTTTT. Translating gives CASSTHSGNTGELFF. The J gene is TRBJ2-2, the V gene TRBV5-4; the D is unclear. V gave up 4 bases and J gave up 1 base, with 11 bases separating them. In germline, CDR1 is SGHNT, CDR2 YYREEE (reference sequence). This CDR3 is 15 amino acids long.

This sequence joins TRBV5-1 and TRBJ2-1; 13 bases agree with TRBD2. The CDR3 totals 23 residues. V dropped 4 bases and J dropped 2; count of bases not matched to a gene: 24. Per the germline V gene, CDR1 is SGHRS and CDR2 is YFSETQ. The CDR3 DNA is TGCGCCAGCAGCCCGGGGACAGGGTGGAATCGACTAGCGGGAGGCAGGACCTACAATGAGCAGTTCTTC. Its translation: CASSPGTGWNRLAGGRTYNEQFF.

Written as DNA, the CDR3 is TGTGCCAGCTCATACCCAACAGGGGTACCGGATGAAAAACTGTTTTTT. Translation gives CASSYPTGVPDEKLFF. V and J are TRBV18 and TRBJ1-4; 7 bases are shared with TRBD1. The V gene end was trimmed by 5 bases and the J gene end by 6 bases; junction bases not matched to a gene: 12. This CDR3 is built from 16 residues. From germline, CDR1 is KGHSH and CDR2 LQKENI.

The genes are TRBV19 and TRBJ1-1; 10 nucleotides match TRBD1. The CDR3 contains 17 residues. Germline V gene sequence: CDR1 LNHDA, CDR2 SQIVND (reference sequence). With 4 bases clipped from V and 5 bases from J, the junction kept 13 bases outside the gene matches. The CDR3 here is CASSKRQGANRVTEAFF. The CDR3 bases are TGTGCCAGTAGTAAACGACAGGGGGCAAACCGGGTGACTGAAGCTTTCTTT.

The chain has TRBV3-1 (or the pseudogene TRBV3-2) and TRBJ2-2, with TRBD2 identical over 8 bases. Germline loops: CDR1 LGHDT, CDR2 YNNKEL (reference sequence). V dropped 1 base and J dropped 4; count of bases not matched to a gene: 14. The length of the CDR3 is 19 residues. The CDR3 loop is CASSQGYSGSRRSTGELFF. The CDR3 nucleotides are TGTGCCAGCAGCCAAGGTTACAGCGGGAGCCGACGAAGCACCGGGGAGCTGTTTTTT.

This rearrangement joins TRBV7-2 to TRBJ2-7; D possibly corresponds to TRBD1 (5 bases). CDR1 is SGHTA and CDR2 is FQGNSA in the germline V gene. The CDR3 covers 14 residues. V was cut by 7 bases and J by 0 bases, with 13 bases left in between. The CDR3 loop is CASKMQGFSYEQYF. CDR3 DNA: TGTGCCAGCAAAATGCAGGGTTTCTCCTACGAGCAGTACTTC.

The chain uses TRBV19 and TRBJ2-2; TRBD1 matches at 9 bases. This CDR3 spans 15 amino acids. Trimming removed 2 bases from V and 6 bases from J; junction bases left unmatched: 4. Germline V gene sequence: CDR1 LNHDA, CDR2 SQIVND (reference sequence). CDR3 sequence: CASSIQGQGAGELFF. CDR3 coding DNA: TGTGCCAGTAGTATACAGGGACAGGGCGCCGGGGAGCTGTTTTTT.

The V gene is TRBV9, the J gene TRBJ2-2, with a weak D call TRBD2 (5 bases). The CDR3 covers 17 residues. V lost 0 bases, J lost 4 bases, and 16 bases lay in between. CDR1 and CDR2 (germline): SGDLS, YYNGEE. The CDR3 DNA reads as TGTGCCAGCAGCGTAGTTGGGCTAGCTGGTGCCACCGGGGAGCTGTTTTTT. It encodes CASSVVGLAGATGELFF.

The chain joins TRBV7-9 to TRBJ2-7, with 7 bases that match TRBD1. The CDR3 consists of 17 residues. J gave up 4 bases and V 5 bases, and 17 bases lay outside the gene matches. Germline V lookup: CDR1 SEHNR, CDR2 FQNEAQ (reference sequence). Here the CDR3 reads CASSTPPTGSERYEQYF. The CDR3 bases are TGTGCCAGCAGCACCCCACCGACAGGGAGTGAACGATACGAGCAGTACTTC. Full variable domain (outside the CDR3, taken from reference TRBV7-9 and TRBJ2-7): DTGVSQNPRHKITKRGQNVTFRCDPISEHNRLYWYRQTLGQGPEFLTYFQNEAQLEKSRLLSDRFSAERPKGSFSTLEIQRTEQGDSAMYLCASSTPPTGSERYEQYFGPGTRLTVT.

Remarks on this clone: Relative to the germline gene, one junction end is altered; a read error may explain this. DNA of the CDR3: TGTGCTAGCAGCTTAGTGGGACAGGGCGGGGACACTGAAGCTTTCTTT. Protein: CASSLVGQGGDTEAFF. The chain couples TRBV7-7 to TRBJ1-1, with 9 bases aligning to TRBD1. The V gene's germline CDR1 is SSHAT and CDR2 FNYEAQ (reference sequence). The CDR3 runs to 16 residues.

The chain joins TRBV7-2 to TRBJ2-1, with D perhaps TRBD1 (5 bases). Germline-derived CDR1 and CDR2 are SGHTA and FQGNSA. Between the trimmed V and J ends, which lost 4 bases and 6 bases, there was a span of 10 bases. This CDR3 contains 13 residues. The CDR3, as DNA: TGTGCCAGCAGCTCAGGGCTCTCCAATGAGCAGTTCTTC. Translating gives CASSSGLSNEQFF.

This sequence joins TRBV5-6 and TRBJ1-1; D gene ambiguous. The V gene's germline CDR1 is SGHDT and CDR2 YYEEEE. This CDR3 spans 16 amino acids. V was pared by 0 bases and J by 1 base, with 13 bases between. The CDR3 region is CASSLVAGSRNTEAFF. DNA for the CDR3: TGTGCCAGCAGCTTGGTTGCGGGCAGTAGGAACACTGAAGCTTTCTTT.

CDR3 sequence (DNA): TGTGCCAGCAGCTTGTTTGTTGGACAGAGCTCTGGGGCCAACGTCCTGACTTTC. It codes for CASSLFVGQSSGANVLTF. V is TRBV7-9 and J is TRBJ2-6; D might be TRBD1 (6 bases). CDR1 is SEHNR and CDR2 is FQNEAQ in the germline V gene (reference sequence). Trimming stripped 3 bases from V and 0 bases from J, with 15 bases between. The CDR3 is made up of 18 amino acids.

The chain carries TRBV2 and TRBJ2-2, with TRBD2 identical over 8 bases. The CDR3 runs 17 residues. CDR1 and CDR2 (germline): SNHLY, FYNNEI. With V trimmed by 6 bases and J by 3 bases, 12 bases remained unmatched. This chain's CDR3 is CASRPGGGQGYTGELFF. CDR3 in DNA: TGTGCCAGCAGGCCGGGAGGGGGGCAAGGTTACACCGGGGAGCTGTTTTTT.